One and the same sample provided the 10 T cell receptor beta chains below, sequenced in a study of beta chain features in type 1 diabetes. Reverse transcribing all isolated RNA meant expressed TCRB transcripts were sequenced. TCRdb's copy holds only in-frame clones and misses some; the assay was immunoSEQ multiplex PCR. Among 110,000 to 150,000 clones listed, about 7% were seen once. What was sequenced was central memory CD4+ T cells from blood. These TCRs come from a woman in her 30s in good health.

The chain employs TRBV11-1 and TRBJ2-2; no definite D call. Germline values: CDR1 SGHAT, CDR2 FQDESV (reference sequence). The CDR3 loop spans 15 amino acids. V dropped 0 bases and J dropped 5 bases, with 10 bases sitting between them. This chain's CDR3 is CASSLATVQTGELFF. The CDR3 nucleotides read TGTGCCAGCAGCTTAGCGACTGTTCAGACCGGGGAGCTGTTTTTT.

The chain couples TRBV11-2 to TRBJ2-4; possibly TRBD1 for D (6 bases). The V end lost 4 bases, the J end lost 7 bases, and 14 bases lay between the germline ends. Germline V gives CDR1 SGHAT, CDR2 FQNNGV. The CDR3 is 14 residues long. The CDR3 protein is CASSSPQRGNIQYF. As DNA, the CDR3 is TGTGCCAGCAGCTCCCCTCAAAGGGGGAACATTCAGTACTTC.

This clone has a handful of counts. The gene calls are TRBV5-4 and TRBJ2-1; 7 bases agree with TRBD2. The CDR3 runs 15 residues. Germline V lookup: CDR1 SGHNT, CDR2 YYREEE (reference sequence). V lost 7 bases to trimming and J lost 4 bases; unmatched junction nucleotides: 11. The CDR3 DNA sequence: TGTGCCAGCCTTAACCCGGCTAGCGGATACAATGAGCAGTTCTTC. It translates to CASLNPASGYNEQFF.

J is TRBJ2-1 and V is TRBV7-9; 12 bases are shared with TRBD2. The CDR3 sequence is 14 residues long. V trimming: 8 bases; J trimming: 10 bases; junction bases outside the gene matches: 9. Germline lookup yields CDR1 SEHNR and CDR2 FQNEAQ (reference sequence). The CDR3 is CASASTSGREEQFF. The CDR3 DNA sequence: TGTGCCAGCGCATCGACTAGCGGGAGAGAGGAGCAGTTCTTC.

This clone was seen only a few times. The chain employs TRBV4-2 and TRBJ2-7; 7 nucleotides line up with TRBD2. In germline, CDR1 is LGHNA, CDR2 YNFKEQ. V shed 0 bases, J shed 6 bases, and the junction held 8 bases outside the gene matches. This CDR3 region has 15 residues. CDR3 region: CASSQERAGDSEQYF. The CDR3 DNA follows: TGTGCCAGCAGCCAAGAGAGGGCGGGAGATAGCGAGCAGTACTTC.

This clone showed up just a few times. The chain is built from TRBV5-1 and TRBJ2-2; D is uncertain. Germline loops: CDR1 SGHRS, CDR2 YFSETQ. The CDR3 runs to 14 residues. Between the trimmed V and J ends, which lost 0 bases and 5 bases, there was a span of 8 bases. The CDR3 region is CASSLEPETGELFF. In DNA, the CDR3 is TGCGCCAGCAGCTTGGAGCCCGAGACCGGGGAGCTGTTTTTT.

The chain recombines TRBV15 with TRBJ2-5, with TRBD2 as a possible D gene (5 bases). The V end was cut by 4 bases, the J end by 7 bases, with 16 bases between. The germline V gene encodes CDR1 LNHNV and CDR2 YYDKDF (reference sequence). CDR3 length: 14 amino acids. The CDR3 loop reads CATSTPTEEGTQYF. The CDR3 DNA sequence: TGTGCCACCAGCACCCCGACCGAAGAGGGGACCCAGTACTTC.

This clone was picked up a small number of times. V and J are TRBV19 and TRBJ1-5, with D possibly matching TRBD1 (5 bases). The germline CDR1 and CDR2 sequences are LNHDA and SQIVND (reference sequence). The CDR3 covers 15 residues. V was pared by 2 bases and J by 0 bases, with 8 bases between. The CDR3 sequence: CASSIKGSSNQPQHF. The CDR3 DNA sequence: TGTGCCAGTAGTATAAAGGGGTCTAGCAATCAGCCCCAGCATTTT.

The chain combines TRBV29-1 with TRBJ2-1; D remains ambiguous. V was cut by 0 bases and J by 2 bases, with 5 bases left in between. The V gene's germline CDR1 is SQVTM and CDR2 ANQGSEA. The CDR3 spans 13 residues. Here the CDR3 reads CSVEEHAYNEQFF. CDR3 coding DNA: TGCAGCGTTGAAGAACACGCCTACAATGAGCAGTTCTTC.

The CDR3 nucleotides are TGTGCCAGCAGCTTACGATCGGGTGCAATTAGGAGTGAGCAGTTCTTC. This translates into CASSLRSGAIRSEQFF. The J gene is TRBJ2-1, the V gene TRBV7-6; D gene unclear. CDR3 size: 16 residues. Germline assignment: CDR1 SGHVS and CDR2 FNYEAQ. The V gene lost 2 bases and the J gene lost 9 bases, with 20 bases spanning the gap.